This T cell receptor beta chain appears in the sequencing data of a study of tumor-infiltrating lymphocytes in primary liver carcinoma (dated by TCRdb to about 2017). For the wider study: Of the five patients (three men and two women, aged 30 to 69 years), four had hepatocellular carcinoma and one had combined HCC and intrahepatic cholangiocarcinoma. The tumors of the five patients were staged as T1-T3 N0M0, with maximum diameters ranging from roughly 4.2 to 10 cm. Roughly 3.65 to 8 million productive TCRbeta reads were obtained per sample, and no significant difference in read depth was found between tissue types. For each liver tumor, the study sampled five regions along with adjacent normal tissue and blood, and applied TCRbeta repertoire sequencing, expression microarrays and whole-exome sequencing. A total of approximately 35 specimens from 5 patients, comprising approximately 25 tumor regions, 5 adjacent noncancerous liver tissues and 5 peripheral blood samples, were covered by TCRbeta repertoire sequencing. The roughly 25 tumor region samples were profiled with Agilent mRNA microarrays so that TCRbeta repertoire diversity could be related to the local molecular phenotype. Technical replicate repertoires showed high reproducibility, with mean shared-clone rates near 0.89 and correlation coefficients above 0.95. What the research found in general, with its limitations: Only about 7-25% of top clones were found in all five regions of a tumor, suggesting spatial heterogeneity of tumor-infiltrating T cells. With just a handful of patients in the study, the authors point out that the findings should be validated in a larger study. Repertoire overlap was found to be higher between tumor regions (mean approximately 35%) than between tumor-adjacent (about 17%) or tumor-blood (around 15%) pairs, consistent with antigen-driven expansion. The top 250 clones accounted for a significantly greater share of the repertoire in tumors than in blood (p = 0.039). Because sequencing covered only the TCR beta chain and unpaired alpha chains were not captured, true repertoire diversity is likely underestimated. Because the samples were bulk and unsorted, CD4+ and CD8+ T cell repertoires could not be compared.

TCRbeta-specific cDNA was reverse-transcribed from approximately 500 ng total RNA using a constant-region primer and ProtoScript II reverse transcriptase. The TCRbeta libraries were prepared through three rounds of nested multiplex PCR following a slightly modified ARM-PCR procedure. Each of the first two PCR rounds ran for roughly 11 cycles and used multiplex TRBV1-TRBV30 forward primers together with a Cbeta reverse primer. Sample barcodes and Illumina adapters were added in a final 25-cycle PCR using Deep VentR polymerase. Before sequencing, amplicons between 200 and 500 bp were purified from gel using a QIAquick gel extraction kit. An Illumina HiSeq 2500 was used to sequence the TCRbeta amplicons with 250-bp paired-end reads. The original methods were these. Trimmomatic v0.33 was used to quality-trim the reads, and FLASH v1.2.11 was used to merge paired reads so that full CDR3 sequences could be recovered. V, D and J germline segments were assigned to the rearranged TCRbeta sequences using MiGEC v1.2.1b. Clonotype statistics and Shannon-Wiener diversity indices were computed with VDJtools v1.0.0. To cut down on sampling bias, every analysis after diversity analysis relied on just the 250 most abundant clonotypes from each sample. TCRdb itself trimmed the public reads at Q25 with fastp, ran MiXCR and retained productive beta chains. Rows merge per CDR3 protein into single entries with the most common DNA and genes. These V and J calls are TCRdb output, not the study's own analysis. Here the sample has tens of thousands of distinct CDR3 sequences; approximately 77% occur a single time. Clones ranked in the top ten supply roughly a fifth of the sample.

The CDR3, from cysteine to phenylalanine, totals 16 residues. Here the CDR3 DNA is all that survives: 48 bases in frame from base 1. Via the germline V gene, CDR1 is MGHRA and CDR2 YSYEKL. Of note for this clonotype: The antigen this receptor binds is unknown. A read error may account for a junction end that differs from germline.

Total RNA and DNA were co-extracted without cell sorting from about 19-30 mg of bulk tissue using the AllPrep DNA/RNA mini kit. Four or five patients with histopathologically diagnosed primary liver carcinoma underwent surgical resection in China between November 2015 and 2016. At the time of sampling, the patients had chronic HBV infection and had not received any treatment. Each tumor was sampled at five spatially separated regions: the superior, inferior, left-lateral and right-lateral poles and the tumor centre. Histological examination found more than 75% viable tumor cells in every tumor sample. Each fresh piece of tumor and adjacent tissue was cut in two, with one half stored in RNAlater at -80 degrees C and the other half sent for histology.

Sequencing was done on a sample of liver tumor tissue from sampling region 1. What the cell subset or site label conveys for this sample: tumor region T1, superior pole. The sequence was collected from a middle-aged man with primary liver carcinoma and hepatitis B virus infection. The V gene is TRBV4-1 and the J gene is TRBJ2-5; the D segment could be TRBD2, given 5 matching bases. The encoded CDR3 is CARSQDSEALGETQYF. The nucleotides are TGCGCCAGGAGCCAAGATTCGGAGGCCCTTGGGGAGACCCAGTACTTC.